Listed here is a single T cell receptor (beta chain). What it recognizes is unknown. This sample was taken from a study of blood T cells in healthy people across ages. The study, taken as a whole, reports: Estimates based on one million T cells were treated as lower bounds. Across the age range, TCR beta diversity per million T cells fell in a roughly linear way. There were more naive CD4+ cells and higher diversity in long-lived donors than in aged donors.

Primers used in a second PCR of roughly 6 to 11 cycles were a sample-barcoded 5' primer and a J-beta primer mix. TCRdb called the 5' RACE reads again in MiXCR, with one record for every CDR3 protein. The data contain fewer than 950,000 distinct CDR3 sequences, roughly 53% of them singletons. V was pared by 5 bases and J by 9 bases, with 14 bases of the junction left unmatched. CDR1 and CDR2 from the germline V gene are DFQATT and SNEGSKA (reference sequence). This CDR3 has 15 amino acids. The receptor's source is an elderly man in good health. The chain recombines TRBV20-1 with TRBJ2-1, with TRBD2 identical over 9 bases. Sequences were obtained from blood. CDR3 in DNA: TGCAGTGCTCCGGAGGCCCAGCGGGGGGAGGGTGAGCAGTTCTTC. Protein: CSAPEAQRGEGEQFF.